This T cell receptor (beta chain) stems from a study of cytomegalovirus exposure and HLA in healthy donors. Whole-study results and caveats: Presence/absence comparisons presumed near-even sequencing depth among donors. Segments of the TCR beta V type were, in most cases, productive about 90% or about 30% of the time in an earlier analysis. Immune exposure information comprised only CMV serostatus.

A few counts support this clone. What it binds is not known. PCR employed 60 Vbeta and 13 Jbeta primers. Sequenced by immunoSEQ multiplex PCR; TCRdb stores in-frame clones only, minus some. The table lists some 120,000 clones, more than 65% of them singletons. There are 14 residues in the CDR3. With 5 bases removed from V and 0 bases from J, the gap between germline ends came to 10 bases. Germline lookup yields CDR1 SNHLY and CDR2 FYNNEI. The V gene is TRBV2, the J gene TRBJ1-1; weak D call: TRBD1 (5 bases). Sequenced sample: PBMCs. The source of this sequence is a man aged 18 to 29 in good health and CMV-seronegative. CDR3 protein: CASSLQDLNTEAFF. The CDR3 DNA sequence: TGTGCCAGCAGTCTACAGGACCTGAACACTGAAGCTTTCTTT.